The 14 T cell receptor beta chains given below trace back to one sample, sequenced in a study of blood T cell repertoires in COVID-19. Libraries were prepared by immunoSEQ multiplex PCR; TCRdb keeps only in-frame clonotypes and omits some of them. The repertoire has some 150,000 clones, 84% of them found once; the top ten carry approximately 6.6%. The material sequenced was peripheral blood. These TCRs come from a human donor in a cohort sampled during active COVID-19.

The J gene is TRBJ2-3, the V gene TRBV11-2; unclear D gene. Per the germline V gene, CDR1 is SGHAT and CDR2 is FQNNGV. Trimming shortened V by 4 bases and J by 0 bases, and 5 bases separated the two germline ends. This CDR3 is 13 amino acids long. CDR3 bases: TGTGCCAGCAGCTCCGGGAGCACAGATACGCAGTATTTT. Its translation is CASSSGSTDTQYF. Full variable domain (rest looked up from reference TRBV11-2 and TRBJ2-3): EAGVAQSPRYKIIEKRQSVAFWCNPISGHATLYWYQQILGQGPKLLIQFQNNGVVDDSQLPKDRFSAERLKGVDSTLKIQPAKLEDSAVYLCASSSGSTDTQYFGPGTRLTVL.

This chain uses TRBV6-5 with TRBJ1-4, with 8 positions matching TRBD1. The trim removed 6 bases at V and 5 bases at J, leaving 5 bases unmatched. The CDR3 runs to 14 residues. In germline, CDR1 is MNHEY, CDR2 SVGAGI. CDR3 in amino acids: CASSPGGLNEKLFF. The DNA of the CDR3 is TGTGCCAGCAGCCCAGGGGGCTTAAATGAAAAACTGTTTTTT.

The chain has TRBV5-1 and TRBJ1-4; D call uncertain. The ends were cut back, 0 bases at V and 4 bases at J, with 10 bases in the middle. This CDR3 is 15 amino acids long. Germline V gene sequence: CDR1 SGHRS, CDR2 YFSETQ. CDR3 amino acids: CASSLGAGNNEKLFF. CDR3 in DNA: TGCGCCAGCAGCTTGGGGGCAGGAAATAATGAAAAACTGTTTTTT.

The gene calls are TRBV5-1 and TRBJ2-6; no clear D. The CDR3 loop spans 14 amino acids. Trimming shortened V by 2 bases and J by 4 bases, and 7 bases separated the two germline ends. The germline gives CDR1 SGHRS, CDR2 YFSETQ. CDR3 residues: CASSFLVGANVLTF. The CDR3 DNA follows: TGCGCCAGCAGCTTTCTCGTCGGGGCCAACGTCCTGACTTTC.

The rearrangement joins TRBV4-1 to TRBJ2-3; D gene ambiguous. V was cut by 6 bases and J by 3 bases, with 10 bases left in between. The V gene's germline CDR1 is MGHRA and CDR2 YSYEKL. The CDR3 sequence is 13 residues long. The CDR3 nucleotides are TGCGCCAGCAGTTGGGCACCAACAGATACGCAGTATTTT. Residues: CASSWAPTDTQYF.

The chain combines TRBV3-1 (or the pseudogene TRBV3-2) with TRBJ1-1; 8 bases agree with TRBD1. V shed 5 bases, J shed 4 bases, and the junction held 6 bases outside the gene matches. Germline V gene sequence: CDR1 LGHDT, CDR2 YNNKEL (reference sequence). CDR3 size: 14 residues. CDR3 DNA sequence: TGTGCCAGCAGCGAGACCAGGGGGCTCACTGAAGCTTTCTTT. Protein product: CASSETRGLTEAFF.

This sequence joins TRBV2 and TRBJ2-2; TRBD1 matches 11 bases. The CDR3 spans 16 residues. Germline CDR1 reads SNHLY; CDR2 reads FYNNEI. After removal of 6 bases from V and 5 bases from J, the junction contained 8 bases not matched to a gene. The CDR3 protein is CASSLRGTGGTGELFF. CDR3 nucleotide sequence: TGTGCCAGCAGCCTGCGTGGGACAGGGGGAACCGGGGAGCTGTTTTTT.

CDR3 nucleotide sequence: TGCGCCAGCAGCGGTAACAGGGTGGAAGAGACCCAGTACTTC. Its protein is CASSGNRVEETQYF. The chain uses TRBV5-1 and TRBJ2-5; tentative D call: TRBD1 (6 bases). V dropped 4 bases and J dropped 3 bases, with 13 bases sitting between them. Germline V lookup: CDR1 SGHRS, CDR2 YFSETQ. The length of the CDR3 is 14 residues.

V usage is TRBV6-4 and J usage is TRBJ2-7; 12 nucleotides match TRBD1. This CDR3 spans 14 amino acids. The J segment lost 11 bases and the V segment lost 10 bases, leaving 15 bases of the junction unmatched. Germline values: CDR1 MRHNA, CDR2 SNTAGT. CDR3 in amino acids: CAIKQGQGAPDEYF. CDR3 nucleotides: TGTGCCATCAAACAGGGACAGGGGGCGCCCGACGAGTACTTC.

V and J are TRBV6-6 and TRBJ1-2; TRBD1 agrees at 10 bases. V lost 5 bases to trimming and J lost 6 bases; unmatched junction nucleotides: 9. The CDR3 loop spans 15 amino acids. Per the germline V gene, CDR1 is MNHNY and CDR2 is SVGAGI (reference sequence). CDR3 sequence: CASSARQGAPNGYTF. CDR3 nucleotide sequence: TGTGCCAGCAGTGCCCGACAGGGGGCGCCGAATGGCTACACCTTC.

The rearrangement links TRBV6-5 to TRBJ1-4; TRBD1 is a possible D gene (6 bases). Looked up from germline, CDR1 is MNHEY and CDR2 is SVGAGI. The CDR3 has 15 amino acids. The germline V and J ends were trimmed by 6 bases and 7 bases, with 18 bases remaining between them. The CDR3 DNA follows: TGTGCCAGCAGCGGGACCCAGGGGCCGGGTGAAAAACTGTTTTTT. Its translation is CASSGTQGPGEKLFF.

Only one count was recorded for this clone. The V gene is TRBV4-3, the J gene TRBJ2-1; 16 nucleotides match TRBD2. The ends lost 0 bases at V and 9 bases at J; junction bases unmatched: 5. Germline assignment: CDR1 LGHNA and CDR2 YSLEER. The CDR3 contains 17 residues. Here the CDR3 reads CASSQEGTSGGAGEQFF. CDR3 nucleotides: TGCGCCAGCAGCCAAGAGGGGACTAGCGGGGGGGCCGGTGAGCAGTTCTTC.

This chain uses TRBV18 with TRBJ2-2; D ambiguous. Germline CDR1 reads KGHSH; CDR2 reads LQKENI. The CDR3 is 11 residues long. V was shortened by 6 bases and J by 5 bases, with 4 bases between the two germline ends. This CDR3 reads CASSSTGELFF. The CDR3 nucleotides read TGTGCCAGCTCGAGTACCGGGGAGCTGTTTTTT.

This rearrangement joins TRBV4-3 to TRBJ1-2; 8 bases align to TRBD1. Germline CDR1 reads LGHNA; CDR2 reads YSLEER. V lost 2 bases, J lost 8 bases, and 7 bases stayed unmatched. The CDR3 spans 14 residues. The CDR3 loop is CASSQPITGGGYTF. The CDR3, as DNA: TGCGCCAGCAGCCAACCGATAACAGGGGGGGGCTACACCTTC.